The next 10 T cell receptor beta chains were all read from a single sample in a study of OX40 agonist ivuxolimab in advanced cancers. The table came from immunoSEQ multiplex PCR; TCRdb's copy has only in-frame clones and leaves some out. The table shows just under 65,000 clones, with roughly 89% occurring only once. Here the sequenced sample was CD4+ or CD8+ T cells sorted from blood, taken in a trial of the OX40 agonist ivuxolimab. The receptors originated from an adult with an advanced solid tumor such as melanoma, head and neck, liver or kidney cancer.

J is TRBJ2-7 and V is TRBV27, with D possibly called TRBD1 or TRBD2 (5 bases each). This CDR3 is 16 amino acids long. V was shortened by 4 bases and J by 1 base, with 17 bases between the two germline ends. The germline V gene has CDR1 MNHEY and CDR2 SMNVEV (reference sequence). CDR3 bases: TGTGCCAGCAGTTACGCGGGTTGGGGCCTTTCCTACGAGCAGTACTTC. Translated, it gives CASSYAGWGLSYEQYF.

The chain recombines TRBV29-1 with TRBJ2-7; possible D gene TRBD1, 6 bases. Trimming took 4 bases from V and 6 from J, leaving 16 bases between them. The CDR3 totals 13 residues. Germline-derived CDR1 and CDR2 are SQVTM and ANQGSEA. The CDR3 coding sequence is TGCAGCGTTGGACAAGGGGGACCCTCCGAGCAGTACTTC. Protein sequence: CSVGQGGPSEQYF.

The chain combines TRBV9 with TRBJ2-7, with D possibly being TRBD1 or TRBD2 (5 bases each). CDR1 and CDR2 (germline): SGDLS, YYNGEE. There are 14 residues in the CDR3. V lost 4 bases to trimming and J lost 5 bases, with 16 bases between them. CDR3 residues: CASSPGDPYDEQYF. As DNA, the CDR3 is TGTGCCAGCAGCCCTGGGGACCCTTACGACGAGCAGTACTTC. The whole variable domain, filled in from reference TRBV9 and TRBJ2-7, reads DSGVTQTPKHLITATGQRVTLRCSPRSGDLSVYWYQQSLDQGLQFLIQYYNGEERAKGNILERFSAQQFPDLHSELNLSSLELGDSALYFCASSPGDPYDEQYFGPGTRLTVT.

The rearrangement joins TRBV11-3 to TRBJ2-2, with D possibly matching TRBD1 (6 bases). CDR3 size: 15 residues. Trimming shortened V by 5 bases and J by 0 bases, and 10 bases separated the two germline ends. Germline assignment: CDR1 SGHNT and CDR2 YENEEA. The DNA for the CDR3 is TGTGCCAGCAGCCCGGACAGCGCGAACACCGGGGAGCTGTTTTTT. Protein product: CASSPDSANTGELFF.

The chain has TRBV18 and TRBJ2-3; 7 bases line up with TRBD2. The germline CDR1 and CDR2 sequences are KGHSH and LQKENI. Trimming removed 5 bases from V and 3 bases from J; junction bases left unmatched: 11. The CDR3 has 16 residues. The CDR3 nucleotides are TGTGCCAGCTCATCCCTCCCGGGAGGTTATACAGATACGCAGTATTTT. Amino acid sequence: CASSSLPGGYTDTQYF.

The J gene is TRBJ2-7, the V gene TRBV6-5, with D possibly matching TRBD1 (5 bases). CDR1 and CDR2 (germline): MNHEY, SVGAGI. The CDR3 covers 14 residues. V was trimmed by 10 bases and J by 2 bases, leaving 18 bases between them. CDR3 region: CATSTDLQTYEQYF. The DNA for the CDR3 is TGTGCCACCTCGACAGACCTACAGACCTACGAGCAGTACTTC.

Here the CDR3 DNA reads TGTGCCAGCAGTTTGGGACAGCTTGAAGCTTTCTTT. This gives the protein CASSLGQLEAFF. This chain uses TRBV28 with TRBJ1-1, with 7 bases matching TRBD1. The length of the CDR3 is 12 residues. Losses at the gene ends were 3 bases for V and 7 bases for J; bases not matched to a gene: 2. Germline values: CDR1 MDHEN, CDR2 SYDVKM.

The table lists this clone with a count of one. This chain uses TRBV30 with TRBJ2-5; D ambiguous. Germline V CDR1 and CDR2: GTSNPN, SVGIG (reference sequence). V was cut by 2 bases and J by 1 base, with 11 bases left in between. CDR3 size: 14 residues. The CDR3 protein is CAWSRYVGQETQYF. CDR3 sequence (DNA): TGTGCCTGGAGTAGGTACGTCGGCCAAGAGACCCAGTACTTC.

The genes are TRBV11-2 and TRBJ1-5; D is perhaps TRBD1 (6 bases). The V gene's germline CDR1 is SGHAT and CDR2 FQNNGV. The CDR3 totals 14 residues. V lost 5 bases to trimming and J lost 11 bases, with 19 bases between them. CDR3 sequence: CASSPQAGEGAQHF. DNA of the CDR3: TGTGCCAGCAGCCCCCAGGCGGGAGAGGGGGCCCAGCATTTT.

This clone was seen only once. V usage is TRBV13 and J usage is TRBJ2-1; 11 bases align to TRBD2. V lost 6 bases, J lost 6 bases, and 7 bases stayed unmatched. This CDR3 spans 15 amino acids. The V gene's germline CDR1 is PRHDT and CDR2 FYEKMQ (reference sequence). The CDR3 coding sequence is TGTGCCAGCAGTCCACTAGCGGGAGATGTCAATGAGCAGTTCTTC. Protein sequence: CASSPLAGDVNEQFF.